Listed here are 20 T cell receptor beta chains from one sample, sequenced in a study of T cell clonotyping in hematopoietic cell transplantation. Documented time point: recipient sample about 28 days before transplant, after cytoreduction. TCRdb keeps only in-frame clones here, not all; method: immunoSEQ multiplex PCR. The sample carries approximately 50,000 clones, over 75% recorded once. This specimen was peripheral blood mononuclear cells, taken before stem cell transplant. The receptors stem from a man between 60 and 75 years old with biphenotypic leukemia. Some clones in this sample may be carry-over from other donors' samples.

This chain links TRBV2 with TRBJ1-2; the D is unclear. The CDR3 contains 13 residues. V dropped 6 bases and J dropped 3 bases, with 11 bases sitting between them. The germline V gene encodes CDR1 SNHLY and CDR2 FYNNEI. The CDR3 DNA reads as TGTGCCAGCAGACCCGAGCTGGACTATGGCTACACCTTC. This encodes CASRPELDYGYTF.

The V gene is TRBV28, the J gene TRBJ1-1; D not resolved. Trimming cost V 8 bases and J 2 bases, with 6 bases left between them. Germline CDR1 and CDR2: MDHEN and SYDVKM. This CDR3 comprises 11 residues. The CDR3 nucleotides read TGTGCCAGCCACTTCAACACTGAAGCTTTCTTT. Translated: CASHFNTEAFF.

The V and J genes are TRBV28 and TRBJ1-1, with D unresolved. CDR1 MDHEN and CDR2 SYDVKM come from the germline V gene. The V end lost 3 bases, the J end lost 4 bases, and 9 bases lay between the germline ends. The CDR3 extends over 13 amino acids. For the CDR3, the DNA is TGTGCCAGCAGTTTCTCTAGGGCCACTGAAGCTTTCTTT. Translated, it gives CASSFSRATEAFF.

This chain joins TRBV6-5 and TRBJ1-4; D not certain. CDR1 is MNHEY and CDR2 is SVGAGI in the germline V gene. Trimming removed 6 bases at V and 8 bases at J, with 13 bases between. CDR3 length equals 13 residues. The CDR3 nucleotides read TGTGCCAGCAGGACACCGGGTGGCGAAAAACTGTTTTTT. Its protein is CASRTPGGEKLFF.

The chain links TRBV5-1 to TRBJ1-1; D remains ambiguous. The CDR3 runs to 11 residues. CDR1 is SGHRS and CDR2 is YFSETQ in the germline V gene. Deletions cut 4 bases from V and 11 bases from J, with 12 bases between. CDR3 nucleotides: TGCGCCAGCAGCGAAAACTATCAGGCTTTCTTT. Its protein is CASSENYQAFF. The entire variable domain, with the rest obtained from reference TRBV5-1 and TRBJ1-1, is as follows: KAGVTQTPRYLIKTRGQQVTLSCSPISGHRSVSWYQQTPGQGLQFLFEYFSETQRNKGNFPGRFSGRQFSNSRSEMNVSTLELGDSALYLCASSENYQAFFGQGTRLTVV.

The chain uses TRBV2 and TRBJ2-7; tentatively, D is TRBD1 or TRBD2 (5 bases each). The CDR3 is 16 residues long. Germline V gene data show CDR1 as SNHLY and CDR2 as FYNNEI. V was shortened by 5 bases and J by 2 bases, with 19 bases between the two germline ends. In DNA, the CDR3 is TGTGCCAGCAGTATAAATACCGGGACGAAACCCTACGAGCAGTACTTC. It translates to CASSINTGTKPYEQYF.

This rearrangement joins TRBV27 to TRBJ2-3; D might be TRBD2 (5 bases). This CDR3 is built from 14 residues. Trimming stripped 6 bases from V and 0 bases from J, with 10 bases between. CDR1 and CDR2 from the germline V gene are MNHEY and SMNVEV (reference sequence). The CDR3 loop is CASSSSGSTDTQYF. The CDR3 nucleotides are TGTGCCAGCAGCTCCTCGGGGAGCACAGATACGCAGTATTTT.

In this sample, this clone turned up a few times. The CDR3 DNA follows: TGTGCCAGCAGTGTGGCGGGGGCCACAGATACGCAGTATTTT. Amino acid sequence: CASSVAGATDTQYF. The chain uses TRBV5-6 and TRBJ2-3; D is possibly TRBD2 (7 bases). The CDR3 totals 14 residues. Germline V lookup: CDR1 SGHDT, CDR2 YYEEEE. V lost 5 bases and J 2 bases, leaving 12 bases between the germline ends.

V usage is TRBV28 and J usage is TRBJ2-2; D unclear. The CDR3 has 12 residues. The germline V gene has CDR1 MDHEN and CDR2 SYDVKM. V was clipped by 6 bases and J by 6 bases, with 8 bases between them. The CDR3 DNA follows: TGTGCCAGCAGGTTGTACGCCGGGGAGCTGTTTTTT. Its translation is CASRLYAGELFF.

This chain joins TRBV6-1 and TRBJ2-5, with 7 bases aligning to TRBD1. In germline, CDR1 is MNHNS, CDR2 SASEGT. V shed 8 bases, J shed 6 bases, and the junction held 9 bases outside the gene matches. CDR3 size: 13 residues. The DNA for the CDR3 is TGTGCCAGCGGGGCACAGGGGTTGCAGACCCAGTACTTC. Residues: CASGAQGLQTQYF.

The CDR3 coding sequence is TGTGCCAGCAGCGTAGAGCGCGAGTCGGGTACTGAAGCTTTCTTT. It is translated as CASSVERESGTEAFF. The genes are TRBV9 and TRBJ1-1; D gene unclear. The CDR3 is made up of 15 amino acids. V was shortened by 0 bases and J by 5 bases, with 14 bases between the two germline ends. Germline V CDR1 and CDR2: SGDLS, YYNGEE.

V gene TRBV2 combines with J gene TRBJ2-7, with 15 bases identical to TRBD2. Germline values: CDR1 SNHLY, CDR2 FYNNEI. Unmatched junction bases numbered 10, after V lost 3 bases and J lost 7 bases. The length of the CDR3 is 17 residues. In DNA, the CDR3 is TGTGCCAGCAGTGACAGGACTAGCGGGAGGGCCGTACTAGAGCAGTACTTC. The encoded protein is CASSDRTSGRAVLEQYF.

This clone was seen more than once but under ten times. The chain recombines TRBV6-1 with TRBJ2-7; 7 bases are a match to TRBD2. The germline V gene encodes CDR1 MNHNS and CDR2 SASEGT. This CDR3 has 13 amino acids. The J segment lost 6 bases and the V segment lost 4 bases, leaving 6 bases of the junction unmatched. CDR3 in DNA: TGTGCCAGCAGTGTTCGGGAGGAGGGCGAGCAGTACTTC. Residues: CASSVREEGEQYF.

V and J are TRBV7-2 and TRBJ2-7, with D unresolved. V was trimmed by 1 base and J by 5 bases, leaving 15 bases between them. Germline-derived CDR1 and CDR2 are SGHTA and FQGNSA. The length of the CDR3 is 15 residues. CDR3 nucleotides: TGTGCCAGCAGCTTAGAGGCTGCAGTGTTGAACGAGCAGTACTTC. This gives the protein CASSLEAAVLNEQYF.

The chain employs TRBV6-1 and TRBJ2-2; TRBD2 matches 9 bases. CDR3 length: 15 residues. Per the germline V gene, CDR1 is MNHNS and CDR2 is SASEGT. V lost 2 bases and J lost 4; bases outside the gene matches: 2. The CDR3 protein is CASSELAGLTGELFF. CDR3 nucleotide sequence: TGTGCCAGCAGTGAACTAGCGGGGCTCACCGGGGAGCTGTTTTTT.

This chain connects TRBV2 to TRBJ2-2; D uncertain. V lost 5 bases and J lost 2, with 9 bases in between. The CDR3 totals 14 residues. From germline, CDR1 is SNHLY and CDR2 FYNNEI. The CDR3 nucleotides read TGTGCCAGCAGTCGTACCACTAACACCGGGGAGCTGTTTTTT. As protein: CASSRTTNTGELFF.

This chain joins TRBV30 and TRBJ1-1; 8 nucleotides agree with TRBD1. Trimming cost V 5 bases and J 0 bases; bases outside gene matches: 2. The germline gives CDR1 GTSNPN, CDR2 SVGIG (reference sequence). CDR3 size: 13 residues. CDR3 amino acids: CAWDRGLNTEAFF. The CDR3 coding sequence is TGTGCCTGGGACAGGGGCCTGAACACTGAAGCTTTCTTT. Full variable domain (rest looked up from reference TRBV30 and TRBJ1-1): SQTIHQWPATLVQPVGSPLSLECTVEGTSNPNLYWYRQAAGRGLQLLFYSVGIGQISSEVPQNLSASRPQDRQFILSSKKLLLSDSGFYLCAWDRGLNTEAFFGQGTRLTVV.

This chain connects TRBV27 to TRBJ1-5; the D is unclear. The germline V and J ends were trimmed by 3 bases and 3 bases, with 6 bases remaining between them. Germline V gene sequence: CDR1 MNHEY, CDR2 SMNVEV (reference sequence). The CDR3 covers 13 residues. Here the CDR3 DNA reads TGTGCCAGCAGTTTGGGTTACAATCAGCCCCAGCATTTT. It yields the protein CASSLGYNQPQHF.

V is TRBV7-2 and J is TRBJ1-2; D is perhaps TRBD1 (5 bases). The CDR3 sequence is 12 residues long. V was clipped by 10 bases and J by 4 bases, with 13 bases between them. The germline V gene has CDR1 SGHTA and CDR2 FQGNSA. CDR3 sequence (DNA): TGTGCCATCCTCAAGGGGACCTATGGCTACACCTTC. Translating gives CAILKGTYGYTF.

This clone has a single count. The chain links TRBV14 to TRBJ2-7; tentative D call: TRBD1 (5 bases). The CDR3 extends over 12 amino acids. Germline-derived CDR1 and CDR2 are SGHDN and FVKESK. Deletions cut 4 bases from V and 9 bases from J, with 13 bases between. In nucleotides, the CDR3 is TGTGCCAGCAGCCGCATTGGGGCAGCGCAGTACTTC. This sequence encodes CASSRIGAAQYF.